This passage covers 18 T cell receptor beta chains from one sample sequenced in a study of T cells in Graves' hyperthyroidism and ophthalmopathy. Using RNA transcripts as the source, TCR beta CDR3 regions were amplified. An initial round of RT-PCR targeting the TCR CDR3 relied on the HTBI primer set. TCRdb redid the calling of the multiplex PCR reads with MiXCR, one entry per CDR3 protein. Seen here are a few hundred thousand distinct CDR3 sequences, around a sixth observed once, and the top ten hold 25% to 30%. Sequencing input: blood. The receptor source for this set is a woman under 30 with Graves' hyperthyroidism that later progressed to Graves' ophthalmopathy.

V is TRBV12-3 or TRBV12-4 and J is TRBJ2-2, with D unresolved. Trimming left V 3 bases short and J 1 base short, with 15 bases between. This CDR3 comprises 17 residues. The CDR3 nucleotides read TGTGCCAGCAGTTTCCCCGACTCATTAGGGAACACCGGGGAGCTGTTTTTT. Its translation: CASSFPDSLGNTGELFF.

This clonotype was counted ten times or more. V and J are TRBV28 and TRBJ2-7; the D gene could be TRBD1 or TRBD2 (5 bases each). CDR1 is MDHEN, CDR2 SYDVKM, per germline. Trimming shortened V by 6 bases and J by 3 bases, and 24 bases separated the two germline ends. The CDR3 runs 17 residues. CDR3 bases: TGTGCCAGCAGATCCTCCGGGGCAGGCGGATCCTACTACGAGCAGTACTTC. Its translation: CASRSSGAGGSYYEQYF.

The chain is built from TRBV28 and TRBJ2-1, with a tentative D call TRBD2 (5 bases). The V end lost 7 bases, the J end lost 4 bases, and 17 bases lay between the germline ends. The CDR3 is 15 amino acids. Per the germline V gene, CDR1 is MDHEN and CDR2 is SYDVKM. The CDR3 region has the DNA TGTGCCAGCATTAAAAGGGAGTACCGATACAATGAGCAGTTCTTC. As protein: CASIKREYRYNEQFF.

This clonotype was recorded at least ten times. The chain joins TRBV12-3 or TRBV12-4 to TRBJ2-1, with 9 bases matching TRBD1. V gave up 5 bases and J gave up 3 bases; unmatched junction bases: 23. CDR3 length: 21 amino acids. The CDR3 protein is CASSLRPSPTPGQGYYNEQFF. In DNA form, the CDR3 reads TGTGCCAGCAGTCTTAGGCCCTCCCCCACACCGGGACAGGGATACTACAATGAGCAGTTCTTC.

This chain joins TRBV3-1 and TRBJ2-1; 12 bases fit TRBD1. V shed 4 bases, J shed 7 bases, and the junction held 8 bases outside the gene matches. The CDR3 consists of 16 residues. CDR1 and CDR2 (germline): LGHDT, YNNKEL (reference sequence). In DNA form, the CDR3 reads TGTGCCAGCAGCCCCCTGGGACAGGGGGCAGTAAATGAGCAGTTCTTC. Protein product: CASSPLGQGAVNEQFF.

The V call is TRBV19, the J call TRBJ1-5, with a possible D match to TRBD1 (6 bases). V lost 9 bases, J lost 4 bases, and 16 bases lay in between. The CDR3 runs 14 residues. From germline, CDR1 is LNHDA and CDR2 SQIVND (reference sequence). The CDR3 sequence: CASHTGQTNQPQHF. The CDR3 DNA follows: TGTGCCAGCCATACGGGACAAACTAATCAGCCCCAGCATTTT.

This clonotype was counted at least ten times. The chain uses TRBV6-1 and TRBJ2-5; D ambiguous. V was cut by 1 base and J by 0 bases, with 9 bases left in between. Germline V gives CDR1 MNHNS, CDR2 SASEGT. This CDR3 has 15 residues. CDR3 sequence reads: CASSEVTQYQETQYF. As DNA, the CDR3 is TGTGCCAGCAGTGAAGTCACACAGTACCAAGAGACCCAGTACTTC.

This clonotype has a count of ten or more. The chain recombines TRBV27 with TRBJ2-1, with 11 bases fitting TRBD2. CDR3 length equals 18 residues. The trim removed 7 bases at V and 4 bases at J, leaving 15 bases unmatched. Germline V CDR1 and CDR2: MNHEY, SMNVEV (reference sequence). The CDR3 spells CASTLTLAGGINYNEQFF. As DNA, the CDR3 is TGTGCCAGCACCTTGACTCTAGCGGGAGGAATAAATTACAATGAGCAGTTCTTC.

In regard to this clonotype: A clone one base away is much larger, so this may be a read error. This chain connects TRBV7-9 to TRBJ2-1; 10 bases agree with TRBD1. V shed 3 bases, J shed 2 bases, and the junction held 7 bases outside the gene matches. The CDR3 is 17 residues long. The V gene's germline CDR1 is SEHNR and CDR2 FQNEAQ (reference sequence). CDR3 nucleotide sequence: TGTGCCAGCAGCTTTCCCCGGACAGGGGGGCCCTACAATGAGCAGTTCTTC. Translated: CASSFPRTGGPYNEQFF.

The V gene is TRBV4-1, the J gene TRBJ2-1, with 9 nucleotides matching TRBD2. Unmatched junction bases numbered 4, after V lost 4 bases and J lost 0 bases. Germline V gene lookup returns CDR1 MGHRA and CDR2 YSYEKL. The CDR3 is made up of 16 amino acids. CDR3 sequence reads: CASSPGLAFSYNEQFF. In nucleotides, the CDR3 is TGCGCCAGCAGCCCGGGACTAGCCTTCTCCTACAATGAGCAGTTCTTC.

With regard to this clonotype: With a much larger clone just one base away, this may be a read error. The genes are TRBV7-2 and TRBJ2-1, with D possibly matching TRBD2 (5 bases). The germline V gene has CDR1 SGHTA and CDR2 FQGNSA. The CDR3 is 17 residues long. As DNA, the CDR3 is TGTGCCGGCAGCCGACGCCCGCAAGCGGTTCAGGACAATGAGCAGTTCTTC. Amino acid sequence: CAGSRRPQAVQDNEQFF.

The sample holds many counts of this clonotype. The chain links TRBV12-5 to TRBJ2-1; D gene uncertain. Trimming stripped 0 bases from V and 7 bases from J, with 4 bases between. There are 12 residues in the CDR3. Per the germline V gene, CDR1 is LGHNT and CDR2 is FRNRAP. CDR3 sequence reads: CASGLVRNEQFF. The CDR3 coding sequence is TGTGCTAGTGGTTTGGTCAGAAATGAGCAGTTCTTC.

In the case of this clonotype: An end of the junction differs from the germline gene, which may be a read error. J is TRBJ2-6 and V is TRBV11-3; tentative D call: TRBD2 (5 bases). CDR3 length equals 16 residues. The germline V gene has CDR1 SGHNT and CDR2 YENEEA. The CDR3 DNA is TGTGCCGGCAGCCCCGGGATAGGCTCTGGGGCCAACGTCCTGACTTTC. Protein product: CAGSPGIGSGANVLTF.

This clonotype has only a few counts. This chain links TRBV20-1 with TRBJ2-1; 7 bases agree with TRBD2. This CDR3 is 14 amino acids long. The V gene's germline CDR1 is DFQATT and CDR2 SNEGSKA (reference sequence). The trim removed 1 base at V and 6 bases at J, leaving 6 bases unmatched. Here the CDR3 DNA reads TGCAGTGCTAGAGTAGTGGGCGGGGGCAATGAGCAGTTCTTC. Translation: CSARVVGGGNEQFF.

This clonotype has only a few counts. As DNA, the CDR3 is TGTGCCAGCAGCTTCGGGGGCAGCACTAACTATGGCTACACCTTC. It translates to CASSFGGSTNYGYTF. The rearrangement uses TRBV5-8 and TRBJ1-2; weak D call: TRBD1 (6 bases). This CDR3 contains 15 residues. V shed 2 bases and J shed 0 bases, with 11 bases lying between them. Germline V gene lookup returns CDR1 SGHTS and CDR2 YDEGEE.

This clonotype was recorded at least ten times. The chain joins TRBV30 to TRBJ1-2, with 7 bases lining up with TRBD1. Germline loops: CDR1 GTSNPN, CDR2 SVGIG (reference sequence). V shed 3 bases and J 7 bases; nucleotides not matched to a gene: 5. There are 12 residues in the CDR3. The CDR3 DNA is TGTGCCTGGAGCTCAGGGGGACCTGGCTACACCTTC. It yields the protein CAWSSGGPGYTF.

On this clonotype: The junction shows a germline mismatch at one end, possibly a read error. V gene TRBV7-9 combines with J gene TRBJ2-7; D could derive from TRBD1 or TRBD2 (6 bases each). The length of the CDR3 is 15 residues. From germline, CDR1 is SEHNR and CDR2 FQNEAQ (reference sequence). Here the CDR3 reads CASSLDGGPGYGQYF. The CDR3 nucleotides read TGTGCCAGCAGCTTAGATGGGGGGCCCGGATACGGGCAGTACTTC.

This clonotype was detected ten times or more. The gene calls are TRBV12-5 and TRBJ2-1; D gene ambiguous. This CDR3 contains 13 residues. The germline V gene encodes CDR1 LGHNT and CDR2 FRNRAP. Trimming pared 1 base from V and 7 bases from J, leaving 8 bases between. CDR3: CASGLELGNEQFF. Here the CDR3 DNA reads TGTGCTAGTGGTTTGGAGTTGGGTAATGAGCAGTTCTTC.